This is a list of T cell receptor beta chains from one sample in a study of shared clonotypes between healthy human individuals. Here immunoSEQ multiplex PCR was the method, and the copy in TCRdb shows in-frame clones only, minus some. The profile shows more than 550,000 clones, about 92% of them singletons. Specimen: naive CD8+ T cells sorted from blood. These receptor sequences come from a man in his thirties or forties in good health. The CDR3 runs from the conserved cysteine through the conserved F or W. The D gene is left open where the match is weak. Clone sizes are given selectively: once, few, many, or a class where the clone is expanded.

v_call	j_call	clone_size	d_call	cdr3_aa	cdr3_nt
TRBV9	TRBJ1-1	NA	TRBD1	CASSPGQYGPEAFF	TGTGCCAGCAGCCCGGGACAGTATGGCCCTGAAGCTTTCTTT
TRBV5-8	TRBJ1-3	NA	NA	CASSPRFSWTEIENTIYF	TGTGCCAGCAGCCCCCGGTTCAGCTGGACAGAAATTGAAAACACCATATATTTT
TRBV5-6	TRBJ2-1	NA	NA	CASSDFPADLGHEQFF	TGTGCCAGCAGCGACTTCCCGGCCGACCTGGGGCATGAGCAGTTCTTC
TRBV5-1	TRBJ2-5	NA	NA	CASSLAGLGQETQYF	TGCGCCAGCAGCTTGGCAGGGTTGGGTCAAGAGACCCAGTACTTC
TRBV9	TRBJ2-1	NA	NA	CASSRGRWQFF	TGTGCCAGCAGCCGGGGGAGGTGGCAGTTCTTC
TRBV6-1	TRBJ2-1	NA	NA	CASSELSSGLYNEQFF	TGTGCCAGCAGTGAATTGAGTAGCGGACTATACAATGAGCAGTTCTTC
TRBV5-5	TRBJ2-7	NA	TRBD2	CASSLGLAVSSYEQYF	TGTGCCAGCAGCCTCGGACTAGCGGTAAGCTCCTACGAGCAGTACTTC
TRBV5-6	TRBJ1-2	NA	NA	CASSSTGIYGYTF	TGTGCCAGCAGCTCAACAGGGATCTATGGCTACACCTTC
TRBV27	TRBJ2-1	NA	NA	CASSLSTYSNEQFF	TGTGCCAGCAGTTTATCGACCTACTCCAATGAGCAGTTCTTC
TRBV7-6	TRBJ2-7	NA	TRBD2	CASSLGLAGDYEQYF	TGTGCCAGCAGCCTGGGACTAGCGGGAGACTACGAGCAGTACTTC
TRBV29-1	TRBJ2-7	NA	TRBD1	CSVGGVRDRGHEQYF	TGCAGCGTTGGGGGCGTTCGGGACAGGGGCCACGAGCAGTACTTC
TRBV4-1	TRBJ1-5	NA	TRBD1	CASSQGIGTGNQPQHF	TGCGCCAGCAGCCAAGGGATCGGGACAGGGAATCAGCCCCAGCATTTT
TRBV21-1	TRBJ1-4	NA	NA	CASSARGHRGWGKLFF	TGTGCCAGCAGCGCCCGAGGGCACAGGGGATGGGGAAAACTGTTTTTT
TRBV29-1	TRBJ2-1	NA	NA	CSVKAGTAYNEQFF	TGCAGCGTTAAAGCCGGGACGGCATACAATGAGCAGTTCTTC
TRBV7-9	TRBJ2-5	NA	TRBD1	CASSLWDRGPETQYF	TGTGCCAGCAGCTTATGGGACAGGGGGCCCGAGACCCAGTACTTC
TRBV19	TRBJ1-1	few	NA	CATRFNDGTEAFF	TGTGCCACCCGATTTAACGACGGGACTGAAGCTTTCTTT
TRBV4-3	TRBJ2-1	NA	TRBD2	CASSQDFSGRAFLHEQFF	TGCGCCAGCAGCCAAGATTTTAGCGGGAGGGCCTTTCTCCATGAGCAGTTCTTC
TRBV18	TRBJ2-5	few	NA	CASSPSQARAIQETQYF	TGTGCCAGCTCACCATCCCAGGCCAGGGCCATCCAAGAGACCCAGTACTTC
TRBV7-9	TRBJ2-1	NA	NA	CAVKGRGEQFF	TGTGCCGTCAAGGGGAGAGGTGAGCAGTTCTTC
TRBV2	TRBJ2-7	NA	TRBD2	CASKETSGYEQYF	TGTGCCAGCAAGGAGACTAGCGGCTACGAGCAGTACTTC
TRBV9	TRBJ1-2	NA	NA	CASSVGKGTYGYTF	TGTGCCAGCAGCGTAGGGAAAGGGACCTATGGCTACACCTTC
TRBV4-1	TRBJ1-4	NA	TRBD1	CASSQGTGADEKLFF	TGCGCCAGCAGCCAAGGGACAGGGGCCGATGAAAAACTGTTTTTT
TRBV7-2	TRBJ2-6	NA	NA	CASRRDAGANVLTF	TGTGCCAGCCGTCGCGATGCTGGGGCCAACGTCCTGACTTTC
TRBV4-3	TRBJ1-5	NA	NA	CASSQDQGLRQPQHF	TGCGCCAGCAGCCAAGATCAGGGTTTAAGGCAGCCCCAGCATTTT
TRBV7-9	TRBJ2-7	NA	TRBD1	CATAGGIAYEQYF	TGTGCCACCGCAGGGGGCATCGCCTACGAGCAGTACTTC
TRBV7-9	TRBJ2-7	NA	TRBD2	CASSSWKKGTSGRNEQYF	TGTGCCAGCAGCTCGTGGAAAAAAGGGACTAGCGGGAGGAACGAGCAGTACTTC
TRBV7-9	TRBJ2-7	NA	TRBD1	CASSPWTGPYEQYF	TGTGCCAGCAGCCCCTGGACAGGCCCCTACGAGCAGTACTTC
TRBV11-2	TRBJ2-7	NA	NA	CASSSVDMGQGSINEQYF	TGTGCCAGCAGCTCGGTCGACATGGGCCAGGGATCGATAAACGAGCAGTACTTC
TRBV6-1	TRBJ2-7	NA	NA	CASSEGSSYEQYF	TGTGCCAGCAGTGAAGGGAGCTCCTACGAGCAGTACTTC
TRBV10-2	TRBJ1-5	once	NA	CASSESPYSNQPQHF	TGCGCCAGCAGTGAGTCGCCTTATAGCAATCAGCCCCAGCATTTT
TRBV7-9	TRBJ1-1	few	TRBD1	CASSSGQGATEAFF	TGTGCCAGCAGCTCGGGACAGGGTGCCACTGAAGCTTTCTTT
TRBV10-2	TRBJ2-7	few	NA	CASSEGYEQYF	TGCGCCAGCAGTGAAGGTTACGAGCAGTACTTC
TRBV4-3	TRBJ2-7	once	NA	CASSQDRGVAYEQYF	TGCGCCAGCAGCCAAGATAGGGGGGTAGCCTACGAGCAGTACTTC
TRBV7-9	TRBJ2-7	NA	TRBD2	CASSLPGLARYEQYF	TGTGCCAGCAGCCTACCCGGACTAGCGCGCTACGAGCAGTACTTC
TRBV5-1	TRBJ1-1	NA	NA	CASSLTAQDRNTEAFF	TGCGCCAGCAGCCTGACCGCGCAGGACCGGAACACTGAAGCTTTCTTT
TRBV14	TRBJ2-7	NA	TRBD1	CASGQGGYEQYF	TGTGCCAGCGGACAGGGTGGTTACGAGCAGTACTTC
TRBV28	TRBJ2-7	NA	TRBD1	CASSSGQGAHEQYF	TGTGCCAGCAGTTCGGGACAGGGGGCCCACGAGCAGTACTTC
TRBV9	TRBJ2-2	NA	TRBD1	CASSLQGDTGELFF	TGTGCCAGCAGCCTACAGGGGGACACCGGGGAGCTGTTTTTT
TRBV19	TRBJ1-1	NA	NA	CATAAGLMNTEAFF	TGTGCCACGGCGGCAGGGTTGATGAACACTGAAGCTTTCTTT
TRBV7-9	TRBJ2-7	once	NA	CASCAGTSIHEQYF	TGTGCCAGCTGCGCCGGGACTTCTATTCACGAGCAGTACTTC
TRBV9	TRBJ2-1	once	NA	CASSMTGPNNEQFF	TGTGCCAGCAGCATGACAGGCCCCAACAATGAGCAGTTCTTC
TRBV5-1	TRBJ2-5	NA	NA	CASSLAAGRETQYF	TGCGCCAGCAGCTTGGCCGCGGGTCGGGAGACCCAGTACTTC